One and the same sample provided the 23 T cell receptor beta chains below, sequenced in a study of T cell responses to AZD1222 COVID-19 vaccine. The data were produced by immunoSEQ multiplex PCR, yet TCRdb's version contains in-frame clones alone and is incomplete. The table records around 92,000 clones, roughly 91% of them present only once. Sequenced material: peripheral blood, taken on day 0 of AZD1222 vaccination. The receptors come from an adult in good health.

There are a few counts of this clone. V gene TRBV7-3 combines with J gene TRBJ1-6, with TRBD1 as a possible D gene (6 bases). Per germline, CDR1 SGHTA and CDR2 FQGTGA. CDR3 length equals 16 residues. Trimming pared 10 bases from V and 1 base from J, leaving 17 bases between. The CDR3 DNA sequence: TGTGCCACACAGGGATGGGTAGGGTCCTATAATTCACCCCTCCACTTT. This codes for CATQGWVGSYNSPLHF.

This clone was observed a single time. The junction shows a germline mismatch at one end, possibly a read error. CDR3 protein: CASSFGAEVF. For the CDR3, the DNA is TGTGCCAGCAGCTTTGGTGCGGAGGTCTTC. V usage is TRBV7-9 and J usage is TRBJ2-1; D possibly corresponds to TRBD2 (5 bases). CDR3 length equals 10 residues. Per the germline V gene, CDR1 is SEHNR and CDR2 is FQNEAQ (reference sequence).

The gene calls are TRBV7-3 and TRBJ2-3; TRBD2 aligns across 7 bases. J gave up 4 bases and V 6 bases, and 7 bases lay outside the gene matches. CDR3 size: 14 residues. CDR1 SGHTA and CDR2 FQGTGA come from the germline V gene. The CDR3 is CASSRGGRPDTQYF. CDR3 in DNA: TGTGCCAGCAGTCGCGGGGGACGACCAGATACGCAGTATTTT.

DNA of the CDR3: TGTGCCAGCAGTTACGGGGGTCTATCGGAGACCCAGTACTTC. Its translation: CASSYGGLSETQYF. This chain joins TRBV6-2 or TRBV6-3 and TRBJ2-5; D could derive from TRBD1 or TRBD2 (5 bases each). This CDR3 is 14 amino acids long. V was pared by 2 bases and J by 5 bases, with 12 bases between. The germline V gene has CDR1 MNHEY and CDR2 SVGEGT.

This clone was observed a handful of times. V usage is TRBV7-9 and J usage is TRBJ1-4; D uncertain. This CDR3 is built from 11 residues. Germline V gene data show CDR1 as SEHNR and CDR2 as FQNEAQ (reference sequence). Trimming took 5 bases from V and 13 from J, leaving 11 bases between them. CDR3 sequence reads: CASSSNDGLFF. The CDR3 DNA sequence: TGTGCCAGCAGCAGTAATGATGGACTGTTTTTT.

The chain employs TRBV7-9 and TRBJ2-5, with 8 bases that match TRBD2. The CDR3 loop spans 15 amino acids. With V trimmed by 6 bases and J by 5 bases, 11 bases remained unmatched. Germline values: CDR1 SEHNR, CDR2 FQNEAQ (reference sequence). CDR3 amino acids: CASRPTGGPTETQYF. Here the CDR3 DNA reads TGTGCCAGCAGACCTACGGGGGGGCCGACTGAGACCCAGTACTTC.

This clone was recorded once. CDR3 sequence: CASSIAGGPHEQYF. CDR3 DNA: TGTGCCAGTAGTATCGCAGGGGGTCCCCACGAGCAGTACTTC. The chain recombines TRBV19 with TRBJ2-7; 7 nucleotides match TRBD1. The junction had 7 bases not matched to a gene; V was cut back by 3 bases and J by 5 bases. The CDR3 consists of 14 residues. The germline CDR1 and CDR2 sequences are LNHDA and SQIVND (reference sequence).

The rearrangement joins TRBV2 to TRBJ1-4; D unresolved. This CDR3 region has 11 residues. CDR1 is SNHLY and CDR2 is FYNNEI in the germline V gene. The V and J ends lost 8 bases and 10 bases respectively, with 11 bases between them. CDR3 nucleotides: TGTGCCAGCGGGAGAGAAGGAAAACTGTTTTTT. Amino acids: CASGREGKLFF.

The chain links TRBV25-1 to TRBJ1-2, with D tentatively TRBD1 (6 bases). The CDR3 length is 15 residues. Trimming removed 3 bases at V and 0 bases at J, with 11 bases between. CDR1 and CDR2 from the germline V gene are MGHDK and SYGVNS. In DNA form, the CDR3 reads TGTGCCAGCAGTGAGACAGGCGCGACTAACTATGGCTACACCTTC. Translating it yields CASSETGATNYGYTF.

The chain combines TRBV24-1 with TRBJ2-1; 10 bases align to TRBD1. Germline-derived CDR1 and CDR2 are KGHDR and SFDVKD. The CDR3 length is 15 residues. Unmatched junction bases numbered 7, after V lost 4 bases and J lost 8 bases. Here the CDR3 DNA reads TGTGCCACCAGTGACCAGGGACAGGGGAGGGATGAGCAGTTCTTC. Translating gives CATSDQGQGRDEQFF.

This clone was picked up one time. This sequence joins TRBV18 and TRBJ2-6, with D possibly matching TRBD1 (6 bases). V was clipped by 4 bases and J by 0 bases, with 10 bases between them. The CDR3 length is 16 residues. Germline V lookup: CDR1 KGHSH, CDR2 LQKENI. The CDR3 DNA reads TGTGCCAGCTCACAAAGGGGGAGCTCTGGGGCCAACGTCCTGACTTTC. It yields the protein CASSQRGSSGANVLTF. Filled out from reference TRBV18 and TRBJ2-6, the complete variable domain reads NAGVMQNPRHLVRRRGQEARLRCSPMKGHSHVYWYRQLPEEGLKFMVYLQKENIIDESGMPKERFSAEFPKEGPSILRIQQVVRGDSAAYFCASSQRGSSGANVLTFGAGSRLTVL.

The CDR3 nucleotides read TGTGCCAGCAAACTGATGCGACAGGGGAATAATTCACCCCTCCACTTT. It translates to CASKLMRQGNNSPLHF. V usage is TRBV27 and J usage is TRBJ1-6, with 8 bases fitting TRBD1. CDR3 length: 16 residues. Germline lookup yields CDR1 MNHEY and CDR2 SMNVEV (reference sequence). V gave up 7 bases and J gave up 5 bases; unmatched junction bases: 10.

The rearrangement uses TRBV27 and TRBJ2-7; D may be TRBD1 or TRBD2 (5 bases each). Germline values: CDR1 MNHEY, CDR2 SMNVEV (reference sequence). Trimming cost V 4 bases and J 1 base, with 14 bases left between them. The CDR3 contains 15 residues. The CDR3 sequence is CASSSLAGSSYEQYF. The CDR3 DNA follows: TGTGCCAGCAGTTCCCTCGCAGGGAGTTCCTACGAGCAGTACTTC.

The chain joins TRBV4-1 to TRBJ1-5, with 10 bases identical to TRBD1. Per germline, CDR1 MGHRA and CDR2 YSYEKL. The ends lost 5 bases at V and 1 base at J; junction bases unmatched: 11. The CDR3 has 18 residues. The CDR3 here is CASSNRDRGFLSNQPQHF. CDR3 coding DNA: TGCGCCAGCAGCAACCGGGACAGGGGATTTTTGAGCAATCAGCCCCAGCATTTT.

The chain combines TRBV19 with TRBJ2-5; no firm D call. Between the trimmed V and J ends, which lost 5 bases and 1 base, there was a span of 8 bases. The CDR3 consists of 13 residues. Germline values: CDR1 LNHDA, CDR2 SQIVND (reference sequence). The CDR3 nucleotides read TGTGCCAGTAGTGACATCACCCAAGAGACCCAGTACTTC. This codes for CASSDITQETQYF.

This clone was found once. The rearrangement joins TRBV3-1 (or the pseudogene TRBV3-2) to TRBJ1-4; tentative D call: TRBD1 (6 bases). With 3 bases removed from V and 5 bases from J, the gap between germline ends came to 10 bases. Germline-derived CDR1 and CDR2 are LGHDT and YNNKEL (reference sequence). CDR3 length equals 14 residues. As DNA, the CDR3 is TGTGCCAGCAGCCACAGGGGAGGGAATGAAAAACTGTTTTTT. Translating it yields CASSHRGGNEKLFF.

The chain uses TRBV28 and TRBJ2-7, with a weak D call TRBD2 (5 bases). The CDR3 spans 15 residues. Germline lookup yields CDR1 MDHEN and CDR2 SYDVKM. Trimming left V 5 bases short and J 3 bases short, with 17 bases between. CDR3 nucleotides: TGTGCCAGCAGTCTTCCCGACACCCGGGACTACGAGCAGTACTTC. Its protein is CASSLPDTRDYEQYF.

J is TRBJ1-2 and V is TRBV7-2; D may be TRBD1 (5 bases). V was pared by 0 bases and J by 8 bases, with 16 bases between. This CDR3 region has 15 residues. Germline V gene lookup returns CDR1 SGHTA and CDR2 FQGNSA. CDR3 bases: TGTGCCAGCAGCTTAGCTTTCGCCTCCCAGGGCGGCTACACCTTC. Translating it yields CASSLAFASQGGYTF.

The chain combines TRBV7-6 with TRBJ2-5, with 8 bases that match TRBD2. Germline assignment: CDR1 SGHVS and CDR2 FNYEAQ. CDR3 length equals 17 residues. Trimming cost V 2 bases and J 5 bases; bases outside gene matches: 13. CDR3 DNA sequence: TGTGCCAGCAGCTTATATCCGGGGGGGGCCGTCGGCGAGACCCAGTACTTC. This gives the protein CASSLYPGGAVGETQYF. Drawing the rest from reference TRBV7-6 and TRBJ2-5, the complete variable domain is GAGVSQSPRYKVTKRGQDVALRCDPISGHVSLYWYRQALGQGPEFLTYFNYEAQQDKSGLPNDRFSAERPEGSISTLTIQRTEQRDSAMYRCASSLYPGGAVGETQYFGPGTRLLVL.

V usage is TRBV5-1 and J usage is TRBJ1-4; 7 bases align to TRBD1. This CDR3 spans 15 amino acids. Germline values: CDR1 SGHRS, CDR2 YFSETQ. V lost 4 bases, J lost 0 bases, and 3 bases stayed unmatched. CDR3 in DNA: TGCGCCAGCAGCGGCACAGGGGCAACTAATGAAAAACTGTTTTTT. Residues: CASSGTGATNEKLFF.

The V call is TRBV7-9, the J call TRBJ2-1; 12 nucleotides align to TRBD2. Trimming removed 5 bases from V and 8 bases from J; junction bases left unmatched: 13. Looked up from germline, CDR1 is SEHNR and CDR2 is FQNEAQ (reference sequence). There are 17 residues in the CDR3. The CDR3 nucleotides are TGTGCCAGCAGCCCTCGGACTAGCGGGACCTTCCAGCATGAGCAGTTCTTC. Amino acids: CASSPRTSGTFQHEQFF.

The rearrangement uses TRBV7-2 and TRBJ2-2; D not resolved. Germline values: CDR1 SGHTA, CDR2 FQGNSA. This CDR3 is 13 amino acids long. With 5 bases removed from V and 4 bases from J, the gap between germline ends came to 8 bases. The CDR3 nucleotides are TGTGCCAGCAGCCCCGGCCCCACCGGGGAGCTGTTTTTT. It is translated as CASSPGPTGELFF.

The rearrangement links TRBV5-1 to TRBJ2-3; D is unclear. V lost 2 bases and J lost 2, with 9 bases in between. The germline V gene encodes CDR1 SGHRS and CDR2 YFSETQ. This CDR3 is 14 amino acids long. The CDR3 DNA sequence: TGCGCCAGCAGCTTCCAAAGTTCCACAGATACGCAGTATTTT. This codes for CASSFQSSTDTQYF.